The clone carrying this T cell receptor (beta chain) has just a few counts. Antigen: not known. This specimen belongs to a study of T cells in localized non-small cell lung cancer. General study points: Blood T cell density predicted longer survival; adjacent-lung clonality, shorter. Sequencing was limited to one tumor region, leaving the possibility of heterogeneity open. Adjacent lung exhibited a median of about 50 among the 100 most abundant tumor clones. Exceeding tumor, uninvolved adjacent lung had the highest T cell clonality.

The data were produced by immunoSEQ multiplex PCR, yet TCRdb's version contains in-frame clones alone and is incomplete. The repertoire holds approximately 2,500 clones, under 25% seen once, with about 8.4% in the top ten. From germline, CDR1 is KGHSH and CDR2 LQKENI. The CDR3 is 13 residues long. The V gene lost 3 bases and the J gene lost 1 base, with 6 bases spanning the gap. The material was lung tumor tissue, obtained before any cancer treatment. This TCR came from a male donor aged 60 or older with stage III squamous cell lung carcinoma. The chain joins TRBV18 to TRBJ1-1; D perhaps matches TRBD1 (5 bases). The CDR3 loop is CASSPQGNTEAFF. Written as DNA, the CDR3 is TGTGCCAGCTCACCCCAGGGGAACACTGAAGCTTTCTTT. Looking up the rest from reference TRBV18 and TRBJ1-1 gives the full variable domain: NAGVMQNPRHLVRRRGQEARLRCSPMKGHSHVYWYRQLPEEGLKFMVYLQKENIIDESGMPKERFSAEFPKEGPSILRIQQVVRGDSAAYFCASSPQGNTEAFFGQGTRLTVV.